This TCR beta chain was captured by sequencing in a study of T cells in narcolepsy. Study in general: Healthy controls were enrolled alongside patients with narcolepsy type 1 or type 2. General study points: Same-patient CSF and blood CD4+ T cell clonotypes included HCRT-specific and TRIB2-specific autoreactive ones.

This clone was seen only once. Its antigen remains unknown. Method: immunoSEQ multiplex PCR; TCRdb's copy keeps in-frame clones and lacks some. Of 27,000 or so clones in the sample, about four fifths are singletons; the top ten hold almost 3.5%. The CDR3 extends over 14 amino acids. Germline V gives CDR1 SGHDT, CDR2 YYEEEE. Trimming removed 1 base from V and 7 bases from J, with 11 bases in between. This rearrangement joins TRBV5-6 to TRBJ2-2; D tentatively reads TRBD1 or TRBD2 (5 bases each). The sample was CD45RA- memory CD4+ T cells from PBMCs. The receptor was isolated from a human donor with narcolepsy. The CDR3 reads CASSLRGVVGELFF. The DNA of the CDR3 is TGTGCCAGCAGCTTGCGAGGGGTGGTCGGGGAGCTGTTTTTT.